The source of this TCR beta chain is a study of shared clonotypes between healthy human individuals. Regarding the study as a whole: It was the few donors that limited the genetic and exposure-history diversity represented.

With regard to this clone: Its matching antigen is unknown.

V shed 7 bases and J shed 4 bases, with 5 bases lying between them. The CDR3 spans 11 residues. Germline loops: CDR1 MDHEN, CDR2 SYDVKM. Every donor, a Caucasian adult, lived in Nashville, Tennessee. It was roughly 0.3 ug DNA, roughly 28,000 T cell genomes, that went into each replicate PCR of unsorted PBMC. The method was immunoSEQ multiplex PCR; TCRdb's version includes in-frame clones alone and lacks a portion of them. The sample has about 490,000 clones; 65% to 80% are singletons. Sequenced input: PBMCs. This rearrangement joins TRBV28 to TRBJ1-5; D remains ambiguous. The origin of this receptor is a woman in her 40s in good health. Some clones in this sample may be carry-over from other donors' samples. CDR3 sequence reads: CASTTNQPQHF. Written as DNA, the CDR3 is TGTGCCAGCACCACGAATCAGCCCCAGCATTTT.